This entry lists 10 T cell receptor beta chains sequenced from one sample in a study of cytomegalovirus exposure and HLA in healthy donors. Amplification used 60 Vbeta primers and 13 Jbeta primers. Libraries were prepared by immunoSEQ multiplex PCR; TCRdb keeps only in-frame clonotypes and omits some of them. The data hold fewer than 200,000 clones, with 65% to 80% observed a single time. Sequencing was carried out using PBMCs. These receptor sequences come from a man between 35 and 55 years old in good health and CMV-seronegative.

The chain employs TRBV28 and TRBJ2-2; D perhaps matches TRBD2 (5 bases). The V gene's germline CDR1 is MDHEN and CDR2 SYDVKM. This CDR3 spans 14 amino acids. V was trimmed by 2 bases and J by 3 bases, leaving 7 bases between them. The chain's CDR3 is CASSLSGYTGELFF. CDR3 nucleotides: TGTGCCAGCAGTTTAAGCGGTTACACCGGGGAGCTGTTTTTT.

This clone was observed once. V and J are TRBV6-1 and TRBJ2-3; 8 bases map to TRBD2. Germline V gives CDR1 MNHNS, CDR2 SASEGT. V lost 5 bases, J lost 6 bases, and 7 bases stayed unmatched. This CDR3 contains 14 residues. CDR3 nucleotides: TGTGCCAGCAGTTCCAGCGGGAGAGGGGATACGCAGTATTTT. Protein sequence: CASSSSGRGDTQYF.

V is TRBV11-2 and J is TRBJ2-7; D remains ambiguous. Germline assignment: CDR1 SGHAT and CDR2 FQNNGV. The CDR3 contains 12 residues. Deletions cut 5 bases from V and 2 bases from J, with 7 bases between. The CDR3 protein is CASSTGPYEQYF. The CDR3 DNA is TGTGCCAGCAGCACCGGTCCCTACGAGCAGTACTTC.

This clone has just one count. The gene calls are TRBV2 and TRBJ1-3, with D unclear. CDR1 is SNHLY and CDR2 is FYNNEI in the germline V gene. Trimming stripped 6 bases from V and 1 base from J, with 7 bases between. The CDR3 consists of 13 residues. The CDR3 loop is CASRGGSGNTIYF. The DNA for the CDR3 is TGTGCCAGCAGGGGAGGGTCTGGAAACACCATATATTTT.

V gene TRBV14 combines with J gene TRBJ2-7, with TRBD1 matching over 8 bases. The CDR3 runs 13 residues. V trimming: 3 bases; J trimming: 6 bases; junction bases outside the gene matches: 4. The germline V gene encodes CDR1 SGHDN and CDR2 FVKESK. This CDR3 is CASSHDRGGEQYF. For the CDR3, the DNA is TGTGCCAGCAGCCATGACAGGGGAGGCGAGCAGTACTTC.

This clone has only a few counts. The chain combines TRBV6-4 with TRBJ2-2; TRBD2 aligns across 11 bases. The V gene's germline CDR1 is MRHNA and CDR2 SNTAGT. With 2 bases clipped from V and 4 bases from J, the junction kept 0 bases outside the gene matches. CDR3 length: 15 residues. CDR3 sequence reads: CASSDTSGSTGELFF. The CDR3 nucleotides are TGTGCCAGCAGTGACACTAGCGGGAGCACCGGGGAGCTGTTTTTT.

To note about this clone: The sample contains more than one DNA sequence encoding this CDR3. The V and J genes are TRBV27 and TRBJ1-1; D gene uncertain. The germline V gene has CDR1 MNHEY and CDR2 SMNVEV (reference sequence). The V gene lost 4 bases and the J gene lost 1 base, with 7 bases spanning the gap. The CDR3 is 13 residues long. The CDR3 loop is CASSSGSNTEAFF. CDR3 sequence (DNA): TGTGCCAGCAGTTCCGGGTCGAACACTGAAGCTTTCTTT.

The chain employs TRBV7-2 and TRBJ2-7; tentatively, D is TRBD2 (7 bases). The CDR3 is 14 amino acids. Trimming took off 3 bases at V and 3 bases at J, with 12 bases between the two ends. Germline CDR1 SGHTA, CDR2 FQGNSA. This CDR3 is CASSFGLGGYEQYF. In DNA form, the CDR3 reads TGTGCCAGCAGCTTCGGACTAGGGGGCTACGAGCAGTACTTC. Full variable domain (remainder filled in from reference TRBV7-2 and TRBJ2-7): GAGVSQSPSNKVTEKGKDVELRCDPISGHTALYWYRQSLGQGLEFLIYFQGNSAPDKSGLPSDRFSAERTGGSVSTLTIQRTQQEDSAVYLCASSFGLGGYEQYFGPGTRLTVT.

This chain connects TRBV19 to TRBJ2-1, with D perhaps TRBD1 (6 bases). The CDR3 consists of 14 residues. Germline V gives CDR1 LNHDA, CDR2 SQIVND (reference sequence). Trimming took off 3 bases at V and 4 bases at J, with 10 bases between the two ends. The CDR3 here is CASSINREYNEQFF. In DNA, the CDR3 is TGTGCCAGTAGTATCAACAGGGAATACAATGAGCAGTTCTTC.

This chain connects TRBV19 to TRBJ1-5; tentative D call: TRBD1 (5 bases). The ends were cut back, 5 bases at V and 5 bases at J, with 19 bases in the middle. The CDR3 contains 16 residues. Germline V CDR1 and CDR2: LNHDA, SQIVND (reference sequence). Written as DNA, the CDR3 is TGTGCCAGTAGTCCCGGGGGTAGCCAGACAGATCAGCCCCAGCATTTT. This gives the protein CASSPGGSQTDQPQHF.